This TCR beta chain derives from a study of cytomegalovirus exposure and HLA in healthy donors. The wider study: Most donors, 81% of 398 genotyped, fell in the Caucasian-associated ancestry cluster. General study findings and limits: The likely origin of a cluster of highly shared sequence variants was a sequencing artifact. Cytomegalovirus-associated TCR beta chains were listed, numbering roughly 150.

The CDR3 runs 15 residues. V lost 4 bases, J lost 6 bases, and 7 bases stayed unmatched. Germline loops: CDR1 SGHRS, CDR2 YFSETQ. Worth noting for this clone: Antigen specificity is unknown.

With 60 Vbeta and 13 Jbeta primers, the PCR was carried out. TCRdb keeps only in-frame clones here, not all; method: immunoSEQ multiplex PCR. Counted here are about 120,000 clones, about 80% occurring once; the ten biggest clones make up under 3%. This chain connects TRBV5-1 to TRBJ2-1; 10 nucleotides line up with TRBD1. The receptor comes from a man aged 25-40 years in good health and CMV-seronegative. The sample was PBMCs. CDR3 sequence reads: CASSTDRGSGNEQFF. The CDR3 bases are TGCGCCAGCAGCACGGACAGGGGGTCTGGCAATGAGCAGTTCTTC. The full variable domain, its missing parts supplied by reference TRBV5-1 and TRBJ2-1, is KAGVTQTPRYLIKTRGQQVTLSCSPISGHRSVSWYQQTPGQGLQFLFEYFSETQRNKGNFPGRFSGRQFSNSRSEMNVSTLELGDSALYLCASSTDRGSGNEQFFGPGTRLTVL.